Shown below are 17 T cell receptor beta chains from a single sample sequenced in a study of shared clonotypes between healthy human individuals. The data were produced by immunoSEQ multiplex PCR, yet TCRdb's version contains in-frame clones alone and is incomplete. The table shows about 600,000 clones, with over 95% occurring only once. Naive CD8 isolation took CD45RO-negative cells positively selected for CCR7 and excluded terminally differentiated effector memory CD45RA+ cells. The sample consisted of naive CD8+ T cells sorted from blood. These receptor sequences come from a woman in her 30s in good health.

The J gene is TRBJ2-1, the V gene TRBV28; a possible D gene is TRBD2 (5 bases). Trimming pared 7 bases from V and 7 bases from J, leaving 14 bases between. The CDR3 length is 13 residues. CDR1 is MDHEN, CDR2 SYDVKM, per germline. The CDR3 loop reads CASNLLGVNEQFF. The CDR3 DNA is TGTGCCAGCAACCTACTAGGAGTAAATGAGCAGTTCTTC.

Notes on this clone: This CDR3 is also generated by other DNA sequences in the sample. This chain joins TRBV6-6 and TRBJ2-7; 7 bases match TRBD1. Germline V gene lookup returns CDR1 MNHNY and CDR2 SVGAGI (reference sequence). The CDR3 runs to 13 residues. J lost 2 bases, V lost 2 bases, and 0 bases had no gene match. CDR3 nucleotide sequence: TGTGCCAGCAGTTACAGGGGGCCCTACGAGCAGTACTTC. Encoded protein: CASSYRGPYEQYF.

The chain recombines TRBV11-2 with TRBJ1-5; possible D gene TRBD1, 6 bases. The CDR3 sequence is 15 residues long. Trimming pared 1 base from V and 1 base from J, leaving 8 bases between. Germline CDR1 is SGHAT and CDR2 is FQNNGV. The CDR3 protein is CASSLGTVSNQPQHF. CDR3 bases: TGTGCCAGCAGCTTAGGGACAGTGAGCAATCAGCCCCAGCATTTT.

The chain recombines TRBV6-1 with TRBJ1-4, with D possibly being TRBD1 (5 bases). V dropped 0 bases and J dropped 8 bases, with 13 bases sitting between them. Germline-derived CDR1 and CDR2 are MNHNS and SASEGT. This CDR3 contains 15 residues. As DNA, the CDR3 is TGTGCCAGCAGTGAAGCGGGGACCCTTCCCGAAAAACTGTTTTTT. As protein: CASSEAGTLPEKLFF.

The CDR3 protein is CAWSSTGVLETQYF. DNA for the CDR3: TGTGCCTGGAGTAGCACAGGGGTCTTGGAGACCCAGTACTTC. The genes are TRBV30 and TRBJ2-5, with 7 bases aligning to TRBD1. This CDR3 contains 14 residues. Germline values: CDR1 GTSNPN, CDR2 SVGIG (reference sequence). Germline trimming cut 2 bases from V and 5 bases from J; bases unmatched to any gene: 8.

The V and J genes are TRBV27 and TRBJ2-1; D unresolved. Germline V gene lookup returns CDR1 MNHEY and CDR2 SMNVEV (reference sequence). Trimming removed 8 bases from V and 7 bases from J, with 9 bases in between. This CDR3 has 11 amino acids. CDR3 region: CASQYGNEQFF. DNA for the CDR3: TGTGCCAGCCAGTACGGGAATGAGCAGTTCTTC.

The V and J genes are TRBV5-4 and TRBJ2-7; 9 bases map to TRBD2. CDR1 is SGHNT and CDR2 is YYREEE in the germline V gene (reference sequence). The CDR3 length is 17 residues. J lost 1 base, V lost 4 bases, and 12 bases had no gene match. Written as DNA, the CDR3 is TGTGCCAGCAGCCCGAGCCTCGGGACTAGCATTTCCTACGAGCAGTACTTC. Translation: CASSPSLGTSISYEQYF.

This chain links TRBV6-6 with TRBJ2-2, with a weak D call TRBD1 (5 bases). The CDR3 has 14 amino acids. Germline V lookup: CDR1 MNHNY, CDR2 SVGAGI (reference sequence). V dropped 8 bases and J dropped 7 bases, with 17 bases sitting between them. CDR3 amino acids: CASLSSGMGGELFF. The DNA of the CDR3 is TGTGCCAGCTTATCCTCAGGGATGGGCGGGGAGCTGTTTTTT.

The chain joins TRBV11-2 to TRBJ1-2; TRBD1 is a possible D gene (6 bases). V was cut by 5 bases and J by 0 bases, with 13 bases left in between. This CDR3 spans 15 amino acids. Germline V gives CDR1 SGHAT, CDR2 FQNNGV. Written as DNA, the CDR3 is TGTGCCAGCAGCCCTATGGGGGCCTCTAACTATGGCTACACCTTC. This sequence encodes CASSPMGASNYGYTF.

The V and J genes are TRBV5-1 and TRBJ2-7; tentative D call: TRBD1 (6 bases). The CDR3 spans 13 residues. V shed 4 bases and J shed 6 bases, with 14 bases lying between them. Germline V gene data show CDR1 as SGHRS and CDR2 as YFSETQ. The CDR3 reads CASSPGVSAEQYF. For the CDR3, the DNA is TGCGCCAGCAGCCCAGGGGTTTCAGCCGAGCAGTACTTC. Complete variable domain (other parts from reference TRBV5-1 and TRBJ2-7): KAGVTQTPRYLIKTRGQQVTLSCSPISGHRSVSWYQQTPGQGLQFLFEYFSETQRNKGNFPGRFSGRQFSNSRSEMNVSTLELGDSALYLCASSPGVSAEQYFGPGTRLTVT.

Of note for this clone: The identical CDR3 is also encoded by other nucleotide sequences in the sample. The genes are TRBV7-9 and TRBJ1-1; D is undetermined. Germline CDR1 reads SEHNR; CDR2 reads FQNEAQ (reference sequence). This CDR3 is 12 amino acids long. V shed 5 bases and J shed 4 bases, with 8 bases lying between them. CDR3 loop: CASSPLGTEAFF. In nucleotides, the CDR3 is TGTGCCAGCAGCCCACTGGGCACTGAAGCTTTCTTT.

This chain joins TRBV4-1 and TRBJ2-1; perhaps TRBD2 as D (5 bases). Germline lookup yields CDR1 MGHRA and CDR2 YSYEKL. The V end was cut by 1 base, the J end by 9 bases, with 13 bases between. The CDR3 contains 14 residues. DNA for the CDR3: TGCGCCAGCAGCCAAGGGCCCGGGGTTTTTGAGCAGTTCTTC. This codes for CASSQGPGVFEQFF.

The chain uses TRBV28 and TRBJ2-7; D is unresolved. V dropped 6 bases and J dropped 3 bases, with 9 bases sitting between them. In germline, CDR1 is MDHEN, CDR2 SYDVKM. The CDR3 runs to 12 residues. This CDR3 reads CASRQTFYEQYF. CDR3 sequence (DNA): TGTGCCAGCAGGCAGACATTCTACGAGCAGTACTTC.

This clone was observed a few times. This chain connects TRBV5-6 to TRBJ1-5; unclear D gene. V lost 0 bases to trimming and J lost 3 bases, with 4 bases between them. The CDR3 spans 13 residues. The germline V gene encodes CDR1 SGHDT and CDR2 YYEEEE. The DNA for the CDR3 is TGTGCCAGCAGCTTGGGCTTCAATCAGCCCCAGCATTTT. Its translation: CASSLGFNQPQHF.

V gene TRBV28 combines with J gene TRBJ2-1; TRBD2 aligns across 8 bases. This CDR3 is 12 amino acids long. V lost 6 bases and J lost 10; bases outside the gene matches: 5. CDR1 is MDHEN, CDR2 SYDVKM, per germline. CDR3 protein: CASRTLAGEQFF. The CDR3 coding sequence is TGTGCCAGCAGAACCTTAGCGGGGGAGCAGTTCTTC.

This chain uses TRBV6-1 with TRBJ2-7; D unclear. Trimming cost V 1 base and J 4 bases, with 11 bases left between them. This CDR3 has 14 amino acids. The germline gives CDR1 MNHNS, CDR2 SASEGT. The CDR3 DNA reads TGTGCCAGCAGTGAAGTGAGAACTGAATACGAGCAGTACTTC. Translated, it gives CASSEVRTEYEQYF.

DNA of the CDR3: TGTGCCAGCAGTCCAGGGGGCGGAGGTGGAAACACCATATATTTT. Translation: CASSPGGGGGNTIYF. The V and J genes are TRBV7-2 and TRBJ1-3, with 8 bases fitting TRBD1. V shed 6 bases and J 3 bases; nucleotides not matched to a gene: 7. The CDR3 sequence is 15 residues long. Looked up from germline, CDR1 is SGHTA and CDR2 is FQGNSA.